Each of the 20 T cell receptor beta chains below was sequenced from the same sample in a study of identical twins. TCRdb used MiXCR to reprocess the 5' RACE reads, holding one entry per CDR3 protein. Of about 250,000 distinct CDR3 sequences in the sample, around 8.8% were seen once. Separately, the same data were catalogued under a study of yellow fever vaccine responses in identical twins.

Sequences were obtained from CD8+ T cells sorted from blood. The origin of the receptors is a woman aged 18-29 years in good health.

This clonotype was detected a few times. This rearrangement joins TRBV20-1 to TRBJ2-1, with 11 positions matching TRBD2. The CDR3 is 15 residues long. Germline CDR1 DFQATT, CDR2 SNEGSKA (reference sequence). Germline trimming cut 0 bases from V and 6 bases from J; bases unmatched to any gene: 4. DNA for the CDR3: TGCAGTGCTAGAGATGAACTAGCGGGAGTCAATGAGCAGTTCTTC. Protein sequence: CSARDELAGVNEQFF.

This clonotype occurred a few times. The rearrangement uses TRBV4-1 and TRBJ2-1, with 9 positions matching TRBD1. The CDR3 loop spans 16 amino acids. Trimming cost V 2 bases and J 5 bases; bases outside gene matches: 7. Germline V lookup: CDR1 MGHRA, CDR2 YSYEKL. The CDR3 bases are TGCGCCAGCAGCCAACCCCGGGACAGGGCGGACAATGAGCAGTTCTTC. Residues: CASSQPRDRADNEQFF.

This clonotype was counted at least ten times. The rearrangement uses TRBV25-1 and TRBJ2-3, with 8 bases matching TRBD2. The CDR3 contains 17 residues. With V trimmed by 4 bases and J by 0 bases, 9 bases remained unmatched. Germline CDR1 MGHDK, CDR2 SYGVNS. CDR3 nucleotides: TGTGCCAGCAGTGCGAATGGTAGCGGGAATAGCACAGATACGCAGTATTTT. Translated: CASSANGSGNSTDTQYF.

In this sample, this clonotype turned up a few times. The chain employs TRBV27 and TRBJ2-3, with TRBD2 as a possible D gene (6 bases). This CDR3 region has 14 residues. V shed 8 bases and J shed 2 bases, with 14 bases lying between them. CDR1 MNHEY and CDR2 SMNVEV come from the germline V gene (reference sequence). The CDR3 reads CASSGVSNTDTQYF. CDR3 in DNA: TGTGCCAGCTCGGGAGTTTCCAACACAGATACGCAGTATTTT.

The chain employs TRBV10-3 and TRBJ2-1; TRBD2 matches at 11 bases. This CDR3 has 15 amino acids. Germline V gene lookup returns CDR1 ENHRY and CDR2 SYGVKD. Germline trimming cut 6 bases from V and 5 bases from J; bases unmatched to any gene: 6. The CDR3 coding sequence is TGTGCCATCAGGCCGCTAGCGGGGGGAGACAATGAGCAGTTCTTC. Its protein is CAIRPLAGGDNEQFF.

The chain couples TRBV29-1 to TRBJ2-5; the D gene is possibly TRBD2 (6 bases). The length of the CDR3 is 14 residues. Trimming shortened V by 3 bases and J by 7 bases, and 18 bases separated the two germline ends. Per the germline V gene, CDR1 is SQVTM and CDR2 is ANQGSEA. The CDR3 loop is CSVDPSVTLGTQYF. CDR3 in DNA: TGCAGCGTTGATCCTAGCGTCACCTTGGGGACCCAGTACTTC.

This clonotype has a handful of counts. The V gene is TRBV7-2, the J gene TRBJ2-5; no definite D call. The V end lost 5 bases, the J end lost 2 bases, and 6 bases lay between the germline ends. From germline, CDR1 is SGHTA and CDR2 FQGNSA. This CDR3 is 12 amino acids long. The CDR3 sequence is CASSAIQETQYF. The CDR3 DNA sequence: TGTGCCAGCAGCGCCATTCAAGAGACCCAGTACTTC.

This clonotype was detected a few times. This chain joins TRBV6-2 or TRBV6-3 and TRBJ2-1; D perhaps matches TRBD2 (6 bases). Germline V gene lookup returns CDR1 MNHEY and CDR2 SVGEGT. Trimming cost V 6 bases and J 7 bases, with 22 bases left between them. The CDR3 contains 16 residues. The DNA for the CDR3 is TGTGCCAGCAGCCATTTGGGCGGGATTCTTCAGAATGAGCAGTTCTTC. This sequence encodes CASSHLGGILQNEQFF.

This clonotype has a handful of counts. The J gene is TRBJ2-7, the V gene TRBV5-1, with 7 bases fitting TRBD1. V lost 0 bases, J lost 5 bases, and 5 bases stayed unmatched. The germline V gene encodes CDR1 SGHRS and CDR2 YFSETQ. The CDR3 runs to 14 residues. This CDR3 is CASSLGQGSNEQYF. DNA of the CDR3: TGCGCCAGCAGCTTGGGACAGGGAAGCAACGAGCAGTACTTC.

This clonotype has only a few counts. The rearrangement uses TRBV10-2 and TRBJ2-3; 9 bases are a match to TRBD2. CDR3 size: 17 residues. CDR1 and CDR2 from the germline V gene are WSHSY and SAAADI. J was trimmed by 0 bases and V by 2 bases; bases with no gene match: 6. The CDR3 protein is CASSEIAGEHSTDTQYF. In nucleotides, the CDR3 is TGCGCCAGCAGTGAGATAGCGGGAGAACATAGCACAGATACGCAGTATTTT.

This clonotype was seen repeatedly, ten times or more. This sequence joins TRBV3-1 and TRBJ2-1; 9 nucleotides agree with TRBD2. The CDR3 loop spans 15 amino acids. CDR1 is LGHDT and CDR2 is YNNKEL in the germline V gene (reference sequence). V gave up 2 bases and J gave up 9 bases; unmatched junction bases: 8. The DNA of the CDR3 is TGTGCCAGCAGCCAAAGCCTAGCGGGATTCGGTGAGCAGTTCTTC. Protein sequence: CASSQSLAGFGEQFF.

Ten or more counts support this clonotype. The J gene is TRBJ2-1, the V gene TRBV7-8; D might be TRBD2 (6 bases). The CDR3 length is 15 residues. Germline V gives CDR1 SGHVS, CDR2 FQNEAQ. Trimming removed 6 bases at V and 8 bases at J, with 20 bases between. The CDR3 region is CASSRLGRLVDEQFF. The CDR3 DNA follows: TGTGCCAGCAGTCGACTAGGGAGATTGGTGGATGAGCAGTTCTTC.

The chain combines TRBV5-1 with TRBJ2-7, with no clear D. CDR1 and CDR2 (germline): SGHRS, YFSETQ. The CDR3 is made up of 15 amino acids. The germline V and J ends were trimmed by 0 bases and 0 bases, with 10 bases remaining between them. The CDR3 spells CASSLGPDHSYEQYF. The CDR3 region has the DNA TGCGCCAGCAGCTTGGGTCCCGATCACTCCTACGAGCAGTACTTC.

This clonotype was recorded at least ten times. CDR3 DNA sequence: TGTGCCAGCAGACTCCCTCCCGGGACTAGCGGCCCGGGGGACACAGATACGCAGTATTTT. Translated: CASRLPPGTSGPGDTDTQYF. The gene calls are TRBV2 and TRBJ2-3; 11 bases map to TRBD2. The J segment lost 2 bases and the V segment lost 6 bases, leaving 19 bases of the junction unmatched. The germline V gene has CDR1 SNHLY and CDR2 FYNNEI. The CDR3 runs 20 residues.

The CDR3 here is CASSLGGRVDTDTQYF. CDR3 nucleotide sequence: TGTGCCAGCAGTTTAGGGGGTCGTGTCGACACAGATACGCAGTATTTT. This rearrangement joins TRBV12-3 or TRBV12-4 to TRBJ2-3, with unresolved D. V was trimmed by 1 base and J by 2 bases, leaving 13 bases between them. CDR3 size: 16 residues.

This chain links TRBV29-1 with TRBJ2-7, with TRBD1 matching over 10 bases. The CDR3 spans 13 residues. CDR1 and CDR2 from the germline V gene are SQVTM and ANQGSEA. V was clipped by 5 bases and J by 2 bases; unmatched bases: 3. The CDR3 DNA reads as TGCAGCGTTCGGACAGGGGGGGCCTACGAGCAGTACTTC. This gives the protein CSVRTGGAYEQYF.

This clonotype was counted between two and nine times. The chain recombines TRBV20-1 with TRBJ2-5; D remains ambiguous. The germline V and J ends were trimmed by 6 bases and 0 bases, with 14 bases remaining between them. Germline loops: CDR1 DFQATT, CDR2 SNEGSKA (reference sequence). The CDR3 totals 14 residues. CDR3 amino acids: CSASPRSHQETQYF. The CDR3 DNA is TGCAGTGCCTCCCCCCGGAGCCACCAAGAGACCCAGTACTTC.

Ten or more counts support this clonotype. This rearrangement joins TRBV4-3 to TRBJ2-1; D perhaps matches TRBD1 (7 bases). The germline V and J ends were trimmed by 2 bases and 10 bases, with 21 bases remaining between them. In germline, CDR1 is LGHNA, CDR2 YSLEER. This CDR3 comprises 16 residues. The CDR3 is CASSQTFKEGAAEQFF. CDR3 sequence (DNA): TGCGCCAGCAGCCAAACCTTTAAGGAGGGGGCAGCGGAGCAGTTCTTC.

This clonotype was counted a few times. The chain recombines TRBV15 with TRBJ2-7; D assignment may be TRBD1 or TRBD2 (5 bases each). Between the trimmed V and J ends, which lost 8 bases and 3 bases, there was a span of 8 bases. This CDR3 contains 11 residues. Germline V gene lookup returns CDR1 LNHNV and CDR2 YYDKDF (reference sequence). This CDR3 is CATGTSYEQYF. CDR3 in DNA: TGTGCCACCGGGACCAGCTACGAGCAGTACTTC.

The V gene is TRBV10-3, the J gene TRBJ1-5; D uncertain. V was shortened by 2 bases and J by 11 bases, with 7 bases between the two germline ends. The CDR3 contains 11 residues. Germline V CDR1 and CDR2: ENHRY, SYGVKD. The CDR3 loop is CAISEGQAQHF. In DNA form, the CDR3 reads TGTGCCATCAGTGAGGGGCAGGCCCAGCATTTT.